This entry concerns a single T cell receptor beta chain. The antigen is not known. Using immunoSEQ multiplex PCR, the repertoire was profiled, and TCRdb retains in-frame clones only, with some absent. Among around 5,300 clones listed, 55% to 75% were seen once. This record comes from a study of CD8 T cell repertoires and HIV-1 epitope variants. Study at large: Controls included no peptide, Ebola AY9 epitope, and a CMV, EBV, flu pool. Enriched T cells were co-cultured with equal autologous T cell-negative cells. Study results and caveats: Of about 10 antigen-specific beta clonotypes, six appeared to cross-react with escape variants.

The sequencing input was cultured CD8+ T cells derived from PBMCs. This clonotype originated in a male donor with HIV.

The CDR3 region is CASSLASGYNEQFF. CDR3 coding DNA: TGCGCCAGCAGCTTGGCTAGCGGGTACAATGAGCAGTTCTTC. This chain joins TRBV5-1 and TRBJ2-1; TRBD2 agrees at 8 bases. The CDR3 spans 14 residues. Trimming at V came to 0 bases and at J to 4 bases, leaving 0 bases not matched to a gene. CDR1 SGHRS and CDR2 YFSETQ come from the germline V gene.